A single sample gave rise to the 26 T cell receptor beta chains below, sequenced in a study of cytomegalovirus exposure and HLA in healthy donors (dated by TCRdb to about 2017). Libraries were constructed by the immunoSEQ multiplex PCR assay. The multiplex PCR relied on a mix of 60 forward primers for TCR Vbeta segments and 13 reverse primers for TCR Jbeta segments. The immuneACCESS repertoire file appears here via TCRdb, limited to in-frame rearrangements. These files lack a portion of the clones; in checked studies, under half of the deficit traces to unresolved V genes, and the cause of the others is not known. The sample table shows tens of thousands of clones, and around 80% are seen once. The ten largest clonotypes hold roughly a tenth of the sample. The sequenced sample consisted of PBMCs. Receptor source: a man between 35 and 55 years old in good health and CMV-seronegative.

The J gene is TRBJ2-4, the V gene TRBV28, with 8 bases aligning to TRBD1. The CDR3 loop spans 14 amino acids. CDR1 and CDR2 (germline): MDHEN, SYDVKM. The trim removed 7 bases at V and 8 bases at J, leaving 10 bases unmatched. CDR3 sequence: CASKFGQGDDIQYF. The CDR3 bases are TGTGCCAGCAAATTTGGACAGGGTGACGACATTCAGTACTTC.

The V and J genes are TRBV9 and TRBJ2-1; 16 bases are shared with TRBD2. The germline V gene encodes CDR1 SGDLS and CDR2 YYNGEE. CDR3 length equals 16 residues. Trimming took 6 bases from V and 9 from J; bases not matched to a gene: 9. This CDR3 is CASNVAGTSGGAEQFF. The CDR3 coding sequence is TGTGCCAGCAACGTGGCGGGGACTAGCGGGGGGGCTGAGCAGTTCTTC.

In the case of this clone: Sequence at one end of the junction differs from germline and may be a read error. The V and J genes are TRBV7-9 and TRBJ1-5, with D maybe TRBD1 (5 bases). CDR1 is SEHNR and CDR2 is FQNEAQ in the germline V gene (reference sequence). This CDR3 comprises 16 residues. The CDR3 sequence is CSSSPPGGLGNQPQHF. CDR3 coding DNA: TGTTCCAGCAGCCCTCCGGGGGGGTTGGGCAATCAGCCCCAGCATTTT.

About this clone: Distinct nucleotide sequences in the sample also encode this CDR3. The rearrangement links TRBV5-4 to TRBJ2-5; 11 bases line up with TRBD2. Germline loops: CDR1 SGHNT, CDR2 YYREEE (reference sequence). The CDR3 length is 16 residues. V shed 0 bases, J shed 1 base, and the junction held 2 bases outside the gene matches. This CDR3 reads CASSLGLAGGQETQYF. The CDR3 region has the DNA TGTGCCAGCAGCTTGGGGCTAGCGGGAGGCCAAGAGACCCAGTACTTC.

The V gene is TRBV11-2, the J gene TRBJ2-7; D may be TRBD1 (6 bases). The CDR3 has 15 residues. The germline V gene has CDR1 SGHAT and CDR2 FQNNGV. The V and J ends lost 6 bases and 2 bases respectively, with 17 bases between them. In DNA, the CDR3 is TGTGCCAGCAGACCTGACAGGCCCCTTCCCTACGAGCAGTACTTC. This encodes CASRPDRPLPYEQYF.

V and J are TRBV5-4 and TRBJ2-3; D call uncertain. The germline CDR1 and CDR2 sequences are SGHNT and YYREEE (reference sequence). V lost 0 bases, J lost 0 bases, and 11 bases lay in between. CDR3 length equals 16 residues. The CDR3 loop reads CASSLAELRSTDTQYF. The CDR3 DNA reads as TGTGCCAGCAGCTTGGCTGAGTTGAGGAGCACAGATACGCAGTATTTT.

The rearrangement uses TRBV27 and TRBJ2-7; a possible D gene is TRBD2 (7 bases). V lost 5 bases to trimming and J lost 4 bases, with 18 bases between them. The CDR3 loop spans 15 amino acids. Germline assignment: CDR1 MNHEY and CDR2 SMNVEV (reference sequence). The CDR3 DNA reads as TGTGCCAGCAGTCGGTACGGGGGAGGGGGATACGAGCAGTACTTC. Translating gives CASSRYGGGGYEQYF.

This clone was picked up one time. This chain uses TRBV5-6 with TRBJ2-5; 7 bases align to TRBD1. Germline CDR1 SGHDT, CDR2 YYEEEE. The CDR3 covers 14 residues. Trimming removed 2 bases from V and 4 bases from J; junction bases left unmatched: 5. CDR3 DNA sequence: TGTGCCAGCAGCTTTGGCACAGGGGTAGAGACCCAGTACTTC. It codes for CASSFGTGVETQYF.

This chain joins TRBV2 and TRBJ2-5, with 8 bases aligning to TRBD1. The CDR3 loop spans 14 amino acids. CDR1 SNHLY and CDR2 FYNNEI come from the germline V gene. Trimming at V came to 4 bases and at J to 4 bases, leaving 5 bases not matched to a gene. The CDR3 DNA sequence: TGTGCCAGCAGTGGAGGACAGGGAGGAGAGACCCAGTACTTC. It yields the protein CASSGGQGGETQYF.

The chain is built from TRBV5-1 and TRBJ2-3; 9 positions match TRBD2. Germline CDR1 and CDR2: SGHRS and YFSETQ. J gave up 2 bases and V 2 bases, and 6 bases lay outside the gene matches. This CDR3 is 16 amino acids long. CDR3 in amino acids: CASSFSAGGSTDTQYF. The CDR3 DNA reads as TGCGCCAGCAGCTTTTCAGCGGGGGGATCCACAGATACGCAGTATTTT.

This chain uses TRBV7-2 with TRBJ2-3; D remains ambiguous. V shed 5 bases and J shed 4 bases, with 4 bases lying between them. CDR3 length equals 11 residues. Germline V lookup: CDR1 SGHTA, CDR2 FQGNSA. The CDR3 DNA reads TGTGCCAGCAGCCAATCAGATACGCAGTATTTT. As protein: CASSQSDTQYF.

The chain couples TRBV28 to TRBJ1-1; 8 bases agree with TRBD1. This CDR3 is 14 amino acids long. The ends lost 6 bases at V and 3 bases at J; junction bases unmatched: 6. Germline CDR1 is MDHEN and CDR2 is SYDVKM. This CDR3 is CASSDRGSYTEAFF. The CDR3 DNA reads TGTGCCAGCAGCGACAGGGGATCCTACACTGAAGCTTTCTTT. Based on the CDR3 plus reference TRBV28 and TRBJ1-1, the full variable domain is DVKVTQSSRYLVKRTGEKVFLECVQDMDHENMFWYRQDPGLGLRLIYFSYDVKMKEKGDIPEGYSVSREKKERFSLILESASTNQTSMYLCASSDRGSYTEAFFGQGTRLTVV.

Comments on this clone: A junction boundary mismatches the germline segment, possibly from a read error. The chain couples TRBV7-9 to TRBJ1-2, with 8 bases lining up with TRBD1. The germline V gene encodes CDR1 SEHNR and CDR2 FQNEAQ (reference sequence). The CDR3 spans 18 residues. The CDR3 reads CSSSFPSRPRTGSIGYTF. The CDR3 bases are TGTTCCAGCAGCTTTCCCTCAAGACCACGGACAGGGTCTATCGGCTACACCTTC.

V usage is TRBV6-6 and J usage is TRBJ2-2; D remains unclear. From germline, CDR1 is MNHNY and CDR2 SVGAGI (reference sequence). This CDR3 contains 14 residues. V was clipped by 2 bases and J by 1 base, with 5 bases between them. CDR3: CASSYSQNTGELFF. DNA for the CDR3: TGTGCCAGCAGTTACAGCCAGAACACCGGGGAGCTGTTTTTT.

This clone was recorded a few times. The chain links TRBV6-6 to TRBJ1-1; D is possibly TRBD1 (6 bases). CDR1 and CDR2 (germline): MNHNY, SVGAGI (reference sequence). Trimming took off 7 bases at V and 4 bases at J, with 16 bases between the two ends. The CDR3 length is 14 residues. The CDR3 sequence is CASTEGGGRTEAFF. The CDR3 DNA follows: TGTGCCAGCACCGAAGGGGGGGGTCGCACTGAAGCTTTCTTT.

This clone was found once. This chain joins TRBV6-1 and TRBJ2-1; D is unresolved. Germline lookup yields CDR1 MNHNS and CDR2 SASEGT. This CDR3 contains 13 residues. V lost 6 bases and J lost 0, with 6 bases in between. For the CDR3, the DNA is TGTGCCAGCAGCGATAGCTCCTACAATGAGCAGTTCTTC. Translating it yields CASSDSSYNEQFF.

Comment on this clone: Other nucleotide sequences from this sample produce the same CDR3. The V and J genes are TRBV29-1 and TRBJ1-5; D is possibly TRBD1 (5 bases). Trimming removed 7 bases from V and 3 bases from J, with 10 bases in between. Germline-derived CDR1 and CDR2 are SQVTM and ANQGSEA. The CDR3 loop spans 12 amino acids. Here the CDR3 DNA reads TGCAGCGCGCAGGGCTCCAATCAGCCCCAGCATTTT. Residues: CSAQGSNQPQHF.

This clone occurred a few times. This chain joins TRBV19 and TRBJ2-6; a possible D gene is TRBD1 (6 bases). The CDR3 is 18 residues long. Trimming cost V 3 bases and J 0 bases, with 15 bases left between them. Per germline, CDR1 LNHDA and CDR2 SQIVND (reference sequence). CDR3 residues: CASSIKSGHSSGANVLTF. CDR3 in DNA: TGTGCCAGTAGTATTAAGTCGGGACACAGCTCTGGGGCCAACGTCCTGACTTTC.

V gene TRBV7-6 combines with J gene TRBJ2-7; tentative D call: TRBD1 (5 bases). Trimming pared 1 base from V and 6 bases from J, leaving 7 bases between. Germline CDR1 reads SGHVS; CDR2 reads FNYEAQ. The CDR3 runs 12 residues. In DNA, the CDR3 is TGTGCCAGCAGCTTAGGGGGCGGCGAGCAGTACTTC. Its protein product is CASSLGGGEQYF.

This chain links TRBV25-1 with TRBJ2-5, with D perhaps TRBD1 (6 bases). V shed 6 bases and J shed 3 bases, with 23 bases lying between them. The CDR3 covers 17 residues. The germline V gene has CDR1 MGHDK and CDR2 SYGVNS. The CDR3 loop reads CASSPAPGTPEEETQYF. DNA of the CDR3: TGTGCCAGCAGCCCGGCCCCCGGGACACCAGAGGAAGAGACCCAGTACTTC.

In its sample, this clone was seen once. Germline is not matched at one junction end, which may reflect a read error. The J gene is TRBJ2-7, the V gene TRBV7-9; tentative D call: TRBD2 (6 bases). The CDR3 is 14 residues long. Germline CDR1 SEHNR, CDR2 FQNEAQ (reference sequence). CDR3 protein: CASARRGSSCEQYF. The CDR3 coding sequence is TGTGCCAGCGCCCGGCGGGGCAGTTCCTGCGAGCAGTACTTC.

As to this clone: The identical CDR3 is also encoded by other nucleotide sequences in the sample. The chain couples TRBV9 to TRBJ2-5; 13 bases agree with TRBD2. V was clipped by 0 bases and J by 1 base; unmatched bases: 0. This CDR3 contains 16 residues. In germline, CDR1 is SGDLS, CDR2 YYNGEE. The CDR3 DNA is TGTGCCAGCAGCGTAGGGACTAGCGGGGGCCAAGAGACCCAGTACTTC. Protein sequence: CASSVGTSGGQETQYF.

This clone was seen more than once but under ten times. The chain is built from TRBV7-2 and TRBJ1-1; D gene ambiguous. The CDR3 extends over 16 amino acids. V was trimmed by 1 base and J by 0 bases, leaving 12 bases between them. From germline, CDR1 is SGHTA and CDR2 FQGNSA. The DNA of the CDR3 is TGTGCCAGCAGCTTAGGGCGGGTCAGTATGAACACTGAAGCTTTCTTT. Residues: CASSLGRVSMNTEAFF.

For the CDR3, the DNA is TGCGCCAGCAGCCCCCAGGGGGACTATGGCTACACCTTC. Encoded protein: CASSPQGDYGYTF. V and J are TRBV5-1 and TRBJ1-2, with 7 bases lining up with TRBD1. The V gene end was trimmed by 4 bases and the J gene end by 3 bases; junction bases not matched to a gene: 3. Germline CDR1 and CDR2: SGHRS and YFSETQ. The CDR3 loop spans 13 amino acids.

The chain is built from TRBV29-1 and TRBJ2-3; the match to TRBD1 covers 9 bases. V was pared by 5 bases and J by 3 bases, with 3 bases of the junction left unmatched. Germline V gene lookup returns CDR1 SQVTM and CDR2 ANQGSEA. The CDR3 has 13 residues. The CDR3 region has the DNA TGCAGCGTTAGGACAGGGGAGACAGATACGCAGTATTTT. Translation: CSVRTGETDTQYF.

This chain connects TRBV19 to TRBJ1-2; D is uncertain. CDR1 LNHDA and CDR2 SQIVND come from the germline V gene (reference sequence). There are 14 residues in the CDR3. Trimming took off 3 bases at V and 7 bases at J, with 15 bases between the two ends. This CDR3 is CASSIELESGGYTF. The CDR3, as DNA: TGTGCCAGTAGTATCGAGCTCGAGTCTGGTGGCTACACCTTC.